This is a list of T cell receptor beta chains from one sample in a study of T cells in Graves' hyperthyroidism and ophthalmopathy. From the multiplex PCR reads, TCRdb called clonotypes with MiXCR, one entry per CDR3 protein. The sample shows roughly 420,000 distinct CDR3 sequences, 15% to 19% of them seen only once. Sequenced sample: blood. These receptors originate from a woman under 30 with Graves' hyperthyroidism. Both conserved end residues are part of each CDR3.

cdr3_aa: CASRKQGNYEQYF; j_call: TRBJ2-7; v_call: TRBV28
cdr3_aa: CSVRSNRGPYEQYF; j_call: TRBJ2-7; v_call: TRBV29-1
cdr3_aa: CASSLARGRTTEAFF; j_call: TRBJ1-1; v_call: TRBV5-1
cdr3_aa: CSVRQGGETQYF; j_call: TRBJ2-5; v_call: TRBV29-1
cdr3_aa: CASSLEFGIQYSGNTIYF; j_call: TRBJ1-3; v_call: TRBV18
cdr3_aa: CSAPTGVDNSPLHF; j_call: TRBJ1-6; v_call: TRBV20-1
cdr3_aa: CAISERWAEGTQYF; j_call: TRBJ2-3; v_call: TRBV10-3
cdr3_aa: CASRDPGQGRYEQYF; j_call: TRBJ2-7; v_call: TRBV27
cdr3_aa: CASSFQGEDTEAFF; j_call: TRBJ1-1; v_call: TRBV7-9
cdr3_aa: CASSQEGQGVQPQHF; j_call: TRBJ1-5; v_call: TRBV4-1
cdr3_aa: CATSDATGVAFF; j_call: TRBJ1-1; v_call: TRBV24-1
cdr3_aa: CASSPTWTSGKGTQYF; j_call: TRBJ2-3; v_call: TRBV7-8
cdr3_aa: CASSIEVPYEQYF; j_call: TRBJ2-7; v_call: TRBV19
cdr3_aa: CASSPDRSDDSNYGYTF; j_call: TRBJ1-2; v_call: TRBV7-9
cdr3_aa: CASSEIMGVHGYTF; j_call: TRBJ1-2; v_call: TRBV12-3/TRBV12-4
cdr3_aa: CASSSTGGENYEQYF; j_call: TRBJ2-7; v_call: TRBV11-2
cdr3_aa: CSAGQGANLWGLYEQYF; j_call: TRBJ2-7; v_call: TRBV20-1
cdr3_aa: CASGLGFQETQYF; j_call: TRBJ2-5; v_call: TRBV12-5
cdr3_aa: CSRIDGYTF; j_call: TRBJ1-2; v_call: TRBV20-1
cdr3_aa: CASSLRDLSTDTQYF; j_call: TRBJ2-3; v_call: TRBV25-1
cdr3_aa: CAISEPAGDGEQYF; j_call: TRBJ2-7; v_call: TRBV10-3
cdr3_aa: CASSALDRRNTEASF; j_call: TRBJ1-1; v_call: TRBV9
cdr3_aa: CASSPLAGEKNEQFF; j_call: TRBJ2-1; v_call: TRBV10-1